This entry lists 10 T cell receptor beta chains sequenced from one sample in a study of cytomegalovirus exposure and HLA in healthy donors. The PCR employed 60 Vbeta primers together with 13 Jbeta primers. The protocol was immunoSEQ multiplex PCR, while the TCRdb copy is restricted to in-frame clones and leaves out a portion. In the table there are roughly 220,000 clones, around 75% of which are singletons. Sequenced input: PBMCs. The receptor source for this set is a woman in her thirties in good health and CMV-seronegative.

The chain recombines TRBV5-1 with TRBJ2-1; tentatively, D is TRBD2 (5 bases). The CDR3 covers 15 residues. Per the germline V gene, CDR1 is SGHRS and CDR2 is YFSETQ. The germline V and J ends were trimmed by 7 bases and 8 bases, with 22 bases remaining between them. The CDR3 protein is CASGPGGLTFHEQFF. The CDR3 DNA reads TGCGCCAGCGGCCCCGGAGGACTGACCTTCCATGAGCAGTTCTTC.

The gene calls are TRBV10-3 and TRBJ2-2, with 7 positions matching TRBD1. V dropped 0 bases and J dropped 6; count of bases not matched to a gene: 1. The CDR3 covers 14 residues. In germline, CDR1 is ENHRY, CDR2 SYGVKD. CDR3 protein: CAISESTGAGELFF. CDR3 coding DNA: TGTGCCATCAGTGAGTCAACAGGGGCCGGGGAGCTGTTTTTT.

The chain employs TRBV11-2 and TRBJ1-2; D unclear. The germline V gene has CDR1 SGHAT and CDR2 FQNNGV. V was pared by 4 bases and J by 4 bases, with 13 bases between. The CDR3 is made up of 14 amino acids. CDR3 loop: CASSSWAETYGYTF. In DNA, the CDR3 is TGTGCCAGCAGCTCGTGGGCAGAGACCTATGGCTACACCTTC.

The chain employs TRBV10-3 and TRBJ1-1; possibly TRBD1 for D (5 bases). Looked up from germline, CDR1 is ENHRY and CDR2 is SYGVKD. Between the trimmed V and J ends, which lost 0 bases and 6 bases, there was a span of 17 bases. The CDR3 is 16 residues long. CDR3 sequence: CAISESGGGARAEAFF. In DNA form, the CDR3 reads TGTGCCATCAGTGAGTCGGGAGGAGGGGCTAGGGCTGAAGCTTTCTTT.

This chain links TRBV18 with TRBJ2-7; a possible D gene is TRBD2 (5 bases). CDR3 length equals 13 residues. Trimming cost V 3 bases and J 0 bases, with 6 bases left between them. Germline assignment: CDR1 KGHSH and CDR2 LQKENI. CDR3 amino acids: CASSPRASYEQYF. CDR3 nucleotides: TGTGCCAGCTCACCGAGGGCCTCCTACGAGCAGTACTTC. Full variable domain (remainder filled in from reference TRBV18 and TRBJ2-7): NAGVMQNPRHLVRRRGQEARLRCSPMKGHSHVYWYRQLPEEGLKFMVYLQKENIIDESGMPKERFSAEFPKEGPSILRIQQVVRGDSAAYFCASSPRASYEQYFGPGTRLTVT.

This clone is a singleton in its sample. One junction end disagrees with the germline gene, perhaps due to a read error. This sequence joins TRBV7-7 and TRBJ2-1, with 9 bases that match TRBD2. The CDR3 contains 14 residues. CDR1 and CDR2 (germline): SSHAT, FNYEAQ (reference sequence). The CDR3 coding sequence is TGTGCTAGCAGCTCCGGGACTAGCAACAATGAGCAGTTCTTC. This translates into CASSSGTSNNEQFF.

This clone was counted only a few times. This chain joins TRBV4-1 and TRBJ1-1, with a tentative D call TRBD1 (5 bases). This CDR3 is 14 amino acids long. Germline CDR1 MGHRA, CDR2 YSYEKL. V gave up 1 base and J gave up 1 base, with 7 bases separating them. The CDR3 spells CASSQVDTNTEAFF. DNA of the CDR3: TGCGCCAGCAGCCAAGTGGACACGAACACTGAAGCTTTCTTT.

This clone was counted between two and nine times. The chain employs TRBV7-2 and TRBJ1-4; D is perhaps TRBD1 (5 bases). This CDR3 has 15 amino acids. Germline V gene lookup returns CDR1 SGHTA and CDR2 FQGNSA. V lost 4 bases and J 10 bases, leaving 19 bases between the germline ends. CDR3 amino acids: CASSWETGTGGKLFF. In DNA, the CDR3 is TGTGCCAGCAGCTGGGAGACCGGGACCGGGGGAAAACTGTTTTTT.

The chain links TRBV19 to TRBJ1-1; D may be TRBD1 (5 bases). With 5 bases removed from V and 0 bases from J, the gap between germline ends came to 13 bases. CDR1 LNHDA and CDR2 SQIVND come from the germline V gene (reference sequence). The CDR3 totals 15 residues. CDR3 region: CASSPDRVLNTEAFF. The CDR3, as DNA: TGTGCCAGTAGTCCAGACAGAGTACTGAACACTGAAGCTTTCTTT.

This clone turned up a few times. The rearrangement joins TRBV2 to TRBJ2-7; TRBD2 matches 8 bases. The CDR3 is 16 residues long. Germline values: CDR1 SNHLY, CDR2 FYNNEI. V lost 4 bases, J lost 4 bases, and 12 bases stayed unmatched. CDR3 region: CASSVLAGFGGYEQYF. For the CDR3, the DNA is TGTGCCAGCAGTGTTTTAGCGGGATTTGGAGGGTACGAGCAGTACTTC. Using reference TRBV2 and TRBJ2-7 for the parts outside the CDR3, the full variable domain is EPEVTQTPSHQVTQMGQEVILRCVPISNHLYFYWYRQILGQKVEFLVSFYNNEISEKSEIFDDQFSVERPDGSNFTLKIRSTKLEDSAMYFCASSVLAGFGGYEQYFGPGTRLTVT.